The entry below describes one T cell receptor beta chain. Its antigen remains unidentified. Individual cDNA molecules received unique molecular identifiers. TCRdb recomputed calls from the 5' RACE reads with MiXCR, one row per CDR3 protein. This table holds about 130,000 distinct CDR3 sequences, more than 13% found once. This record comes from a study of early T cells in non-severe SARS-CoV-2 infection. Turning to the study itself: Sequencing targeted bulk RNA from unsorted whole blood, leaving chains unpaired.

The V segment lost 1 base and the J segment 0 bases; nucleotides outside the gene matches: 3. This CDR3 is built from 17 residues. Per the germline V gene, CDR1 is LGHDT and CDR2 is YNNKEL (reference sequence). Whole-study findings and limits: VDJdb matches were skewed toward anti-spike CD8 T cell responses.

The clonotype was recovered from an adult who was a healthcare worker with PCR-confirmed SARS-CoV-2 infection or an uninfected control (not recorded which). The rearrangement links TRBV3-1 to TRBJ1-6, with TRBD1 matching over 7 bases. Sequenced material: whole blood. The CDR3 DNA sequence: TGTGCCAGCAGCCAAGTCAGGGGGAGCTCCTATAATTCACCCCTCCACTTT. It encodes CASSQVRGSSYNSPLHF.